The T cell receptor beta chain under discussion was sequenced for a study of shared clonotypes between healthy human individuals. This clone was seen only a few times. The germline V gene has CDR1 KGHSH and CDR2 LQKENI. The CDR3 extends over 15 amino acids. Trimming shortened V by 3 bases and J by 4 bases, and 13 bases separated the two germline ends. Genomic DNA from each subset was divided evenly over several immunoSEQ plates. Using immunoSEQ multiplex PCR, the repertoire was profiled, and TCRdb retains in-frame clones only, with some absent. Of roughly 510,000 clones in the sample, about 79% were seen once.

The sequence was collected from a woman aged 40 to 50 in good health. Some clones in this sample may be carry-over from other donors' samples. The rearrangement joins TRBV18 to TRBJ1-5; no firm D call. The specimen was PBMCs. For the CDR3, the DNA is TGTGCCAGCTCACCGGTACGGGTTGTTAATCAGCCCCAGCATTTT. It yields the protein CASSPVRVVNQPQHF.